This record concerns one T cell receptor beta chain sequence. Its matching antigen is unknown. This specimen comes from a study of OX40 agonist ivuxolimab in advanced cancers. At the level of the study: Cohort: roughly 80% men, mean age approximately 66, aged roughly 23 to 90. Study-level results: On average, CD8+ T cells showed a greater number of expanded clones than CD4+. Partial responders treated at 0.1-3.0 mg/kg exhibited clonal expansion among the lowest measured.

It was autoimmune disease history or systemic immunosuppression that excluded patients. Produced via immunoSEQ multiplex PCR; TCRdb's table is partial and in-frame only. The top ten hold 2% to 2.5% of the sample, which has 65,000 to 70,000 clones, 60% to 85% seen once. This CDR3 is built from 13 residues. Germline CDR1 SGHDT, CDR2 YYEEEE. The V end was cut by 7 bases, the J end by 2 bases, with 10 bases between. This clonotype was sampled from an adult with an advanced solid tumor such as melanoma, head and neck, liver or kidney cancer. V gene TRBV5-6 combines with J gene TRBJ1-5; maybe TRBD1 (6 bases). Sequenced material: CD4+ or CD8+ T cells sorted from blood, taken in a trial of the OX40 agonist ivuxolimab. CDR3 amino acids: CASSRTGNQPQHF. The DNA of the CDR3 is TGTGCCAGCTCGCGGACAGGCAATCAGCCCCAGCATTTT.